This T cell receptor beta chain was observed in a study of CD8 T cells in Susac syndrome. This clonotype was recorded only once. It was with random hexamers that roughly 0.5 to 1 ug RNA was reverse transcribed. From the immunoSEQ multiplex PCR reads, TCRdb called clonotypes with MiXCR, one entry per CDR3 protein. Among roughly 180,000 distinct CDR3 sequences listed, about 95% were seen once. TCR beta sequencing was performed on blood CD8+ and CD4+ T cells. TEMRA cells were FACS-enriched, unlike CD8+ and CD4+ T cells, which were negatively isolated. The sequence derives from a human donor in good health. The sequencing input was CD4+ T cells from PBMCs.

The CDR3 DNA is TGTGCCTGGAGTGTACACACAGGAAAACTGTTTTTT. Residues: CAWSVHTGKLFF. This rearrangement joins TRBV30 to TRBJ1-4, with D perhaps matching TRBD1 (5 bases). The CDR3 loop spans 12 amino acids. Germline CDR1 reads GTSNPN; CDR2 reads SVGIG (reference sequence). Between the trimmed V and J ends, which lost 0 bases and 10 bases, there was a span of 9 bases.